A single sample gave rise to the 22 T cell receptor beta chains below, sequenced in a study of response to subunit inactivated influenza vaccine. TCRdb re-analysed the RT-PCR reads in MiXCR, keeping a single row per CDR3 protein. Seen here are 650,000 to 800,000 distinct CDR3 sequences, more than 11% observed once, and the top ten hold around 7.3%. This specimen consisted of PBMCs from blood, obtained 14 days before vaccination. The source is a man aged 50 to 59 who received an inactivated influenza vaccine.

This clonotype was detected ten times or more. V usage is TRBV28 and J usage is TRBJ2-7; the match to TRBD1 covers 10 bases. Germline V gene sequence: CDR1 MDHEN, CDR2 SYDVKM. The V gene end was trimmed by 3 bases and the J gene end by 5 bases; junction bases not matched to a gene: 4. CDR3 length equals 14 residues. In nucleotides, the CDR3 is TGTGCCAGCAGTTTTCCCGGGACAGGGGACGAGCAGTACTTC. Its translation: CASSFPGTGDEQYF.

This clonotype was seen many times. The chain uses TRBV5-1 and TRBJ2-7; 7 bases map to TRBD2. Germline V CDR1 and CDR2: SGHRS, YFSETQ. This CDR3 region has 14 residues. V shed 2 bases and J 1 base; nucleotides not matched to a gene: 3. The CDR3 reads CASSLWGGSYEQYF. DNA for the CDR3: TGCGCCAGCAGCTTATGGGGAGGGTCCTACGAGCAGTACTTC.

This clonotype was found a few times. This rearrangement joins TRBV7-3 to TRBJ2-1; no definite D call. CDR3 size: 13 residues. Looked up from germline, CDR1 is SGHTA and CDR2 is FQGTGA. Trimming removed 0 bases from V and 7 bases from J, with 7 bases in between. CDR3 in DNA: TGTGCCAGCAGCTTAACGTTACAGAATGAGCAGTTCTTC. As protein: CASSLTLQNEQFF.

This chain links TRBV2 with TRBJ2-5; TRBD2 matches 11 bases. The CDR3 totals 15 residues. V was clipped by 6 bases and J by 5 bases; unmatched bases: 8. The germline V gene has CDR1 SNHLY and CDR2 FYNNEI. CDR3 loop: CASSDSLAGAETQYF. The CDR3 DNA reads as TGTGCCAGCAGCGACTCACTAGCGGGAGCTGAGACCCAGTACTTC.

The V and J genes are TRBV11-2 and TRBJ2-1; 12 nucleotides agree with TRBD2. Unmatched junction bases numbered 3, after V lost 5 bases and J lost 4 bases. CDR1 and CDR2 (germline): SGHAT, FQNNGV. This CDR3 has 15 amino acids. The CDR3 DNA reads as TGTGCCAGCAGCCGGACTAGCGGGGAATACAATGAGCAGTTCTTC. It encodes CASSRTSGEYNEQFF.

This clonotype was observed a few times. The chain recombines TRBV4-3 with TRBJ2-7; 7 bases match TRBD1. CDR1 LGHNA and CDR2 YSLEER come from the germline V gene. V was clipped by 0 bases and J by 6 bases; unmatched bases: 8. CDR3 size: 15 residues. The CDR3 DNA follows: TGCGCCAGCAGCCAAGATCACAGGGGAAGTCGCGAGCAGTACTTC. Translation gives CASSQDHRGSREQYF.

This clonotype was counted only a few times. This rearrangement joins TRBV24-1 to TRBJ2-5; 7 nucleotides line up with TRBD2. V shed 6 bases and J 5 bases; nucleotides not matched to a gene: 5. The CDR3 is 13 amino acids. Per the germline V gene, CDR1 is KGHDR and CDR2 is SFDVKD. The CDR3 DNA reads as TGTGCCACCAGTCAACGGGGAGGGGAGACCCAGTACTTC. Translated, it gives CATSQRGGETQYF.

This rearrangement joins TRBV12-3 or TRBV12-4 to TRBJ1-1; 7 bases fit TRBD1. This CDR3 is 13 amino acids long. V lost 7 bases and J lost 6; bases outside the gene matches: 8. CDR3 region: CASTETGYAEAFF. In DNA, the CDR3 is TGTGCCAGCACCGAGACAGGGTATGCTGAAGCTTTCTTT.

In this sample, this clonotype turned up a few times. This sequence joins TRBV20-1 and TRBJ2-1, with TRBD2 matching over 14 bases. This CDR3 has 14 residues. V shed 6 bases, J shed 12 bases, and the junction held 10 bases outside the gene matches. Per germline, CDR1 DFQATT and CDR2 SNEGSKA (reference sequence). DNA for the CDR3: TGCAGTGCCCCCGGGACTAGCGGGAGTTCCTGGCAGTTCTTC. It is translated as CSAPGTSGSSWQFF.

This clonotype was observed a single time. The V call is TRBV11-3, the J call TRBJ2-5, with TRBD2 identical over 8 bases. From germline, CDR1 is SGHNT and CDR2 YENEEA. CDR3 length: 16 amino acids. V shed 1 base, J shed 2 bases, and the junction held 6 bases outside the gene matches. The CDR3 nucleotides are TGTGCCAGCAGCTTAGGCGTTAGCGGGGTACAAGAGACCCAGTACTTC. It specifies CASSLGVSGVQETQYF.

The DNA of the CDR3 is TGTGCCAGCAGCACGGCGGGACAGGGCGCTGAAGCTTTCTTT. This encodes CASSTAGQGAEAFF. The J gene is TRBJ1-1, the V gene TRBV7-6; the match to TRBD1 covers 9 bases. From germline, CDR1 is SGHVS and CDR2 FNYEAQ. This CDR3 region has 14 residues. The V gene end was trimmed by 5 bases and the J gene end by 6 bases; junction bases not matched to a gene: 7.

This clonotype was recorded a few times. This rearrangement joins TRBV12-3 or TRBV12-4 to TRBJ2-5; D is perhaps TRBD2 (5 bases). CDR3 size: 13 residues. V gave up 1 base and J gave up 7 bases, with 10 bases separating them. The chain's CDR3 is CASSLGTLGTQYF. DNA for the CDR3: TGTGCCAGCAGTTTAGGGACTCTCGGGACCCAGTACTTC.

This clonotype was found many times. The CDR3 DNA reads TGTGCCAGCAGTTTGGGGACTACAGGACCGGAGCAGTTCTTC. Protein: CASSLGTTGPEQFF. The chain links TRBV12-3 or TRBV12-4 to TRBJ2-1; TRBD2 aligns across 7 bases. V shed 3 bases, J shed 10 bases, and the junction held 9 bases outside the gene matches. The CDR3 has 14 amino acids.

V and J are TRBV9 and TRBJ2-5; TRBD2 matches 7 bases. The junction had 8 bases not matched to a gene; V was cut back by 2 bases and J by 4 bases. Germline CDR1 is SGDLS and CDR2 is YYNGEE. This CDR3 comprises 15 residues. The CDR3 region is CASSVQSVAGETQYF. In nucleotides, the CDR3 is TGTGCCAGCAGCGTCCAATCGGTAGCGGGAGAGACCCAGTACTTC.

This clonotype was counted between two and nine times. The CDR3 DNA follows: TGCGCCAGCAAGGGATCAGGGGAGACCGGGGAGCTGTTTTTT. It specifies CASKGSGETGELFF. The chain carries TRBV5-1 and TRBJ2-2; a possible D gene is TRBD1 (6 bases). With 6 bases removed from V and 5 bases from J, the gap between germline ends came to 14 bases. Germline loops: CDR1 SGHRS, CDR2 YFSETQ. The CDR3 is 14 residues long.

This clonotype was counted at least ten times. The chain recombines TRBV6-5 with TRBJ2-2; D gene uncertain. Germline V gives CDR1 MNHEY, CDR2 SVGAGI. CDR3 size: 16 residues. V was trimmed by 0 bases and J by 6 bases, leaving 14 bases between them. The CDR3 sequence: CASSYSRSAGSGELFF. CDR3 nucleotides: TGTGCCAGCAGTTACTCGAGGTCCGCCGGATCCGGGGAGCTGTTTTTT.

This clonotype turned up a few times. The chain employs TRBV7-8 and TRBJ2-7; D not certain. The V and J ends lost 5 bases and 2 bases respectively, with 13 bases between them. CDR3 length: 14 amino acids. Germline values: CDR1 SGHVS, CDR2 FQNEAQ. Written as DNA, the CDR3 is TGTGCCAGCAGCCTAGGGCCCTTCGCCTACGAGCAGTACTTC. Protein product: CASSLGPFAYEQYF. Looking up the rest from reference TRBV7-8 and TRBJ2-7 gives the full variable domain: GAGVSQSPRYKVAKRGQDVALRCDPISGHVSLFWYQQALGQGPEFLTYFQNEAQLDKSGLPSDRFFAERPEGSVSTLKIQRTQQEDSAVYLCASSLGPFAYEQYFGPGTRLTVT.

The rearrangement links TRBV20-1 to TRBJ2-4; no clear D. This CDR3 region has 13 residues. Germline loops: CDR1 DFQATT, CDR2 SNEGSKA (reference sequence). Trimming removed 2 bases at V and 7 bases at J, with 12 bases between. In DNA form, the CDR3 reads TGCAGTGCTAGATCTGGGTATGGGAACATTCAGTACTTC. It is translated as CSARSGYGNIQYF.

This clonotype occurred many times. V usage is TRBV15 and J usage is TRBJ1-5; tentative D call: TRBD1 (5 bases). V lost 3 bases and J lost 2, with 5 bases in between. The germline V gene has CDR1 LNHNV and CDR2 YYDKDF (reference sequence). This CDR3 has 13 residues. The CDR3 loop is CATSRGGNQPQHF. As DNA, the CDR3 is TGTGCCACCAGCAGGGGGGGCAATCAGCCCCAGCATTTT.

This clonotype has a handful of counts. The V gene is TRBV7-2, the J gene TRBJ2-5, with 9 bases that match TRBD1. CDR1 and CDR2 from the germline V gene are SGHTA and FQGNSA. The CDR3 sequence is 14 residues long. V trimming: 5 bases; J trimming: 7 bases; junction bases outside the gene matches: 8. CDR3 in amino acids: CASSEGDRVGTQYF. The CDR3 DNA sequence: TGTGCCAGCAGCGAGGGGGACAGGGTTGGGACCCAGTACTTC.

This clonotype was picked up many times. The chain's CDR3 is CASSPGQGAREKLFF. CDR3 in DNA: TGCGCCAGCAGCCCCGGACAGGGGGCGCGGGAAAAACTGTTTTTT. The rearrangement uses TRBV4-1 and TRBJ1-4; 11 nucleotides line up with TRBD1. This CDR3 contains 15 residues. The junction had 6 bases not matched to a gene; V was cut back by 4 bases and J by 8 bases. Germline V CDR1 and CDR2: MGHRA, YSYEKL.

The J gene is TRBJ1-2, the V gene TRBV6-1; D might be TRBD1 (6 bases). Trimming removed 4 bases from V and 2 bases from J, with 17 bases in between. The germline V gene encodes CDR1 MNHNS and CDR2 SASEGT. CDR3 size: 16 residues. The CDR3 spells CASSVRLGTSNYGYTF. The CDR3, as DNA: TGTGCCAGCAGTGTCCGCCTGGGGACAAGCAACTATGGCTACACCTTC.